What follows is one T cell receptor (beta chain) and its context. This specimen comes from a study of blood T cell repertoires in COVID-19. Study-level information: PBMCs, B-cell-depleted T cells, or T cells provided the cDNA or gDNA that made up the material.

Trimming took 3 bases from V and 9 from J; bases not matched to a gene: 8. CDR3 size: 15 residues. Germline CDR1 is LGHDT and CDR2 is YNNKEL (reference sequence). Only in-frame clones appear in the TCRdb table, and some are missing; sequencing was by immunoSEQ multiplex PCR. The profile shows more than 120,000 clones, 87% of them singletons. The genes are TRBV3-1 (or the pseudogene TRBV3-2) and TRBJ2-1; 10 nucleotides match TRBD2. This receptor was identified in a man aged 50 or older who had recovered from COVID-19. Sequencing was done on a sample of peripheral blood. The CDR3 protein is CASSQVQRGGGEQFF. CDR3 in DNA: TGTGCCAGCAGCCAGGTCCAGCGGGGGGGCGGTGAGCAGTTCTTC.